This T cell receptor beta chain was sequenced in a study of long-term antiretroviral therapy in people with HIV. Turning to this clone: No antigen is known for it.

Survey-level resolution applied to immunoSEQ assay v3.0. Using immunoSEQ multiplex PCR, the repertoire was profiled, and TCRdb retains in-frame clones only, with some absent. The table includes about 17,000 clones, 90% to 95% detected once. Study findings and constraints: ART was followed by higher diversity that remained below transplant donor controls.

The CDR3 covers 15 residues. Per the germline V gene, CDR1 is LGHNA and CDR2 is YSLEER. V was trimmed by 2 bases and J by 0 bases, leaving 11 bases between them. This sequence originates from a man between 60 and 75 years old with HIV. The chain carries TRBV4-3 and TRBJ2-7; weak D call: TRBD1 (5 bases). Source: unsorted PBMCs, taken 0.3 years after starting antiretroviral therapy. CDR3 residues: CASSQNRQSSYEQYF. The CDR3 DNA reads as TGCGCCAGCAGCCAAAACAGGCAAAGCTCCTACGAGCAGTACTTC.